This entry lists 30 T cell receptor beta chains sequenced from one sample in a study of blood T cell repertoires in COVID-19. TCRdb's table, derived via immunoSEQ multiplex PCR, lists solely in-frame clones and lacks some. Counted here are 400,000 or so clones, 85% to 90% occurring once; the ten biggest clones make up roughly 1.1%. Sequences were obtained from PBMCs or T cells enriched from blood (not recorded which). The origin of the receptors is a man under 40 who had recovered from COVID-19.

The rearrangement uses TRBV3-1 (or the pseudogene TRBV3-2) and TRBJ2-7; a possible D gene is TRBD1 (6 bases). V was cut by 2 bases and J by 11 bases, with 19 bases left in between. CDR1 and CDR2 (germline): LGHDT, YNNKEL (reference sequence). There are 14 residues in the CDR3. Written as DNA, the CDR3 is TGTGCCAGCAGCCAACTGGAGACAGGACAAATTGAGTACTTC. Translated: CASSQLETGQIEYF.

The chain couples TRBV6-2 or TRBV6-3 to TRBJ2-3; 7 bases are shared with TRBD1. Germline CDR1 and CDR2: MNHEY and SVGEGT. The CDR3 is 15 amino acids. The V segment lost 5 bases and the J segment 2 bases; nucleotides outside the gene matches: 7. CDR3 sequence reads: CASSIQGTDTDTQYF. CDR3 sequence (DNA): TGTGCCAGCAGTATACAAGGGACAGACACAGATACGCAGTATTTT.

In nucleotides, the CDR3 is TGTGCCAGCAGCCCCCCGGGGGTGAACACTGAAGCTTTCTTT. Translation gives CASSPPGVNTEAFF. The chain links TRBV7-9 to TRBJ1-1, with D perhaps TRBD1 (5 bases). Trimming took 5 bases from V and 0 from J, leaving 10 bases between them. The germline CDR1 and CDR2 sequences are SEHNR and FQNEAQ (reference sequence). The CDR3 totals 14 residues.

The chain carries TRBV4-1 and TRBJ2-7; 7 positions match TRBD1. V shed 1 base and J 3 bases; nucleotides not matched to a gene: 6. The germline V gene has CDR1 MGHRA and CDR2 YSYEKL. The CDR3 consists of 15 residues. CDR3 in DNA: TGCGCCAGCAGCCAAGGCCGCCAGGGGGTCTACGAGCAGTACTTC. Protein: CASSQGRQGVYEQYF.

The chain recombines TRBV5-8 with TRBJ1-2, with TRBD1 matching 9 bases. Germline-derived CDR1 and CDR2 are SGHTS and YDEGEE. The junction had 2 bases not matched to a gene; V was cut back by 3 bases and J by 2 bases. CDR3 length: 14 residues. The chain's CDR3 is CASSSGQGNYGYTF. CDR3 in DNA: TGTGCCAGCAGCTCGGGACAGGGCAACTATGGCTACACCTTC.

CDR3 sequence: CASSQDGAGHPFF. The DNA for the CDR3 is TGTGCCAGCAGCCAAGATGGAGCGGGGCACCCGTTCTTC. The V gene is TRBV14, the J gene TRBJ2-1; 7 bases are shared with TRBD2. The CDR3 has 13 amino acids. Germline loops: CDR1 SGHDN, CDR2 FVKESK. J lost 15 bases, V lost 0 bases, and 8 bases had no gene match. The full variable domain, in which reference TRBV14 and TRBJ2-1 provide the parts outside the CDR3, is EAGVTQFPSHSVIEKGQTVTLRCDPISGHDNLYWYRRVMGKEIKFLLHFVKESKQDESGMPNNRFLAERTGGTYSTLKVQPAELEDSGVYFCASSQDGAGHPFFGPGTRLTVL.

Remarks on this clone: Other DNA sequences of this sample code for an identical CDR3. The chain links TRBV18 to TRBJ2-7; TRBD1 matches at 10 bases. The CDR3 extends over 14 amino acids. Germline V CDR1 and CDR2: KGHSH, LQKENI. Trimming took 3 bases from V and 1 from J; bases not matched to a gene: 0. The CDR3 DNA is TGTGCCAGCTCACCGGGACAGGGGTCCTACGAGCAGTACTTC. Translated: CASSPGQGSYEQYF.

This clone was seen only a few times. This CDR3 is also generated by other DNA sequences in the sample. The chain carries TRBV18 and TRBJ1-1; D is possibly TRBD1 (6 bases). The CDR3 totals 15 residues. Germline loops: CDR1 KGHSH, CDR2 LQKENI. Trimming cost V 3 bases and J 0 bases, with 11 bases left between them. The CDR3 region is CASSPPGAMNTEAFF. The CDR3 nucleotides read TGTGCCAGCTCACCCCCAGGGGCGATGAACACTGAAGCTTTCTTT.

This chain links TRBV21-1 with TRBJ2-2; the table's D call of TRBD2 was not tested on the DNA. TRBV21-1 is a pseudogene segment. This CDR3 comprises 16 residues. The CDR3 sequence is CASSKGRSTYTGELFF. DNA of the CDR3: TGTGCCAGCAGCAAAGGGCGGTCGACTTACACCGGGGAGCTGTTTTTT.

The rearrangement uses TRBV5-1 and TRBJ2-1; possible D gene TRBD2, 6 bases. Germline V gene data show CDR1 as SGHRS and CDR2 as YFSETQ. The CDR3 covers 15 residues. The V end lost 6 bases, the J end lost 5 bases, and 18 bases lay between the germline ends. The CDR3 DNA sequence: TGCGCCAGCACCCCGGGGGACCCGGAACACAATGAGCAGTTCTTC. Its protein is CASTPGDPEHNEQFF.

CDR3 protein: CASSLENSGTQFF. The CDR3, as DNA: TGTGCCAGCAGCTTAGAGAATAGCGGGACGCAGTTCTTC. The rearrangement links TRBV11-2 to TRBJ2-1; TRBD2 matches 8 bases. Germline V gene data show CDR1 as SGHAT and CDR2 as FQNNGV. V was clipped by 0 bases and J by 12 bases; unmatched bases: 4. The CDR3 runs 13 residues.

This chain joins TRBV19 and TRBJ2-1, with 7 bases lining up with TRBD2. Germline CDR1 is LNHDA and CDR2 is SQIVND (reference sequence). This CDR3 contains 15 residues. The V and J ends lost 3 bases and 7 bases, in that order; junction bases with no gene match: 9. As DNA, the CDR3 is TGTGCCAGTAGTATTAGCGCGGGAGTCAGGAATGAGCAGTTCTTC. This codes for CASSISAGVRNEQFF. The complete variable domain, with remaining parts taken from reference TRBV19 and TRBJ2-1, reads DGGITQSPKYLFRKEGQNVTLSCEQNLNHDAMYWYRQDPGQGLRLIYYSQIVNDFQKGDIAEGYSVSREKKESFPLTVTSAQKNPTAFYLCASSISAGVRNEQFFGPGTRLTVL.

The gene calls are TRBV28 and TRBJ1-3, with D unresolved. The CDR3 sequence is 13 residues long. The germline CDR1 and CDR2 sequences are MDHEN and SYDVKM. V was clipped by 7 bases and J by 3 bases, with 10 bases between them. The CDR3 coding sequence is TGTGCCAGCACGACTACTTTTGGAAACACCATATATTTT. It encodes CASTTTFGNTIYF.

The chain links TRBV7-9 to TRBJ2-1, with TRBD2 matching 8 bases. The germline V gene has CDR1 SEHNR and CDR2 FQNEAQ (reference sequence). Unmatched junction bases numbered 10, after V lost 5 bases and J lost 7 bases. CDR3 length: 15 amino acids. The CDR3 sequence: CASSRAAGVRNEQFF. The DNA of the CDR3 is TGTGCCAGCAGCAGGGCAGCGGGAGTGAGGAATGAGCAGTTCTTC.

The gene calls are TRBV30 and TRBJ2-4, with D perhaps TRBD1 (5 bases). There are 13 residues in the CDR3. V was pared by 4 bases and J by 8 bases, with 15 bases between. Germline CDR1 reads GTSNPN; CDR2 reads SVGIG (reference sequence). The CDR3 spells CAWNTGSRDIQYF. The CDR3 DNA is TGTGCCTGGAATACAGGTAGTAGAGACATTCAGTACTTC.

This chain uses TRBV27 with TRBJ2-7, with 12 positions matching TRBD2. The CDR3 is 16 residues long. Trimming cost V 6 bases and J 0 bases; bases outside gene matches: 6. The germline gives CDR1 MNHEY, CDR2 SMNVEV (reference sequence). CDR3 loop: CASRGLAGLSSYEQYF. The CDR3 DNA reads as TGTGCCAGCAGGGGACTAGCGGGCCTGAGCTCCTACGAGCAGTACTTC.

The chain uses TRBV20-1 and TRBJ2-3, with TRBD2 as a possible D gene (7 bases). CDR3 length equals 14 residues. Germline CDR1 reads DFQATT; CDR2 reads SNEGSKA (reference sequence). V lost 3 bases and J lost 4, with 14 bases in between. This CDR3 reads CSASHREGADTQYF. The CDR3 DNA follows: TGCAGTGCTAGTCACAGGGAGGGAGCAGATACGCAGTATTTT.

J is TRBJ2-1 and V is TRBV6-4; 7 bases agree with TRBD2. CDR1 and CDR2 from the germline V gene are MRHNA and SNTAGT. This CDR3 has 14 amino acids. Losses at the gene ends were 4 bases for V and 8 bases for J; bases not matched to a gene: 8. CDR3 protein: CASSVLAGPYEQFF. The CDR3 nucleotides are TGTGCCAGCAGTGTGTTAGCGGGTCCTTATGAGCAGTTCTTC.

V is TRBV19 and J is TRBJ1-1; 9 bases line up with TRBD1. Trimming at V came to 6 bases and at J to 5 bases, leaving 4 bases not matched to a gene. This CDR3 is built from 13 residues. Germline V gives CDR1 LNHDA, CDR2 SQIVND (reference sequence). CDR3 nucleotides: TGTGCCAGTAGCGGACAGGGGATGACTGAAGCTTTCTTT. This encodes CASSGQGMTEAFF.

The V and J genes are TRBV28 and TRBJ2-2, with TRBD2 identical over 9 bases. The junction had 10 bases not matched to a gene; V was cut back by 2 bases and J by 6 bases. The CDR3 is made up of 17 amino acids. From germline, CDR1 is MDHEN and CDR2 SYDVKM. The CDR3 sequence is CASSLGYAGGHAGELFF. The CDR3 DNA is TGTGCCAGCAGTTTAGGTTACGCGGGAGGGCATGCCGGGGAGCTGTTTTTT.

This clone was picked up one time. V is TRBV7-9 and J is TRBJ2-7; 14 bases agree with TRBD2. V was clipped by 5 bases and J by 3 bases; unmatched bases: 6. From germline, CDR1 is SEHNR and CDR2 FQNEAQ (reference sequence). The CDR3 spans 16 residues. The CDR3 is CASSLGLAGELYEQYF. Written as DNA, the CDR3 is TGTGCCAGCAGCCTGGGACTAGCGGGAGAGCTCTACGAGCAGTACTTC.

The CDR3 DNA reads as TGTGCCTGGAGTAGAGGCGTTGATGAAAAACTGTTTTTT. Translating it yields CAWSRGVDEKLFF. V is TRBV30 and J is TRBJ1-4; the D is unclear. Germline CDR1 reads GTSNPN; CDR2 reads SVGIG (reference sequence). V dropped 2 bases and J dropped 6 bases, with 10 bases sitting between them. The CDR3 contains 13 residues. The complete variable domain, with remaining parts taken from reference TRBV30 and TRBJ1-4, reads SQTIHQWPATLVQPVGSPLSLECTVEGTSNPNLYWYRQAAGRGLQLLFYSVGIGQISSEVPQNLSASRPQDRQFILSSKKLLLSDSGFYLCAWSRGVDEKLFFGSGTQLSVL.

The chain links TRBV30 to TRBJ2-7; D not certain. Looked up from germline, CDR1 is GTSNPN and CDR2 is SVGIG (reference sequence). The CDR3 is made up of 14 amino acids. Trimming took off 1 base at V and 3 bases at J, with 13 bases between the two ends. The CDR3 sequence is CAWSGRTTDYEQYF. The CDR3 DNA is TGTGCCTGGAGTGGTCGAACTACCGACTACGAGCAGTACTTC.

This clone turned up a few times. The chain carries TRBV19 and TRBJ2-2, with TRBD1 matching over 8 bases. The CDR3 loop spans 16 amino acids. J lost 8 bases, V lost 0 bases, and 8 bases had no gene match. Germline loops: CDR1 LNHDA, CDR2 SQIVND (reference sequence). CDR3 region: CASSIDWTGLRGELFF. The DNA for the CDR3 is TGTGCCAGTAGTATAGATTGGACAGGGCTCCGAGGGGAGCTGTTTTTT.

CDR3 protein: CATRKDSDYEQYF. In DNA, the CDR3 is TGTGCCACAAGGAAGGACAGTGACTACGAGCAGTACTTC. The chain has TRBV10-3 and TRBJ2-7, with D perhaps matching TRBD1 (6 bases). Trimming removed 10 bases from V and 3 bases from J, with 16 bases in between. The length of the CDR3 is 13 residues. The germline gives CDR1 ENHRY, CDR2 SYGVKD.

The rearrangement joins TRBV5-1 to TRBJ2-2, with D perhaps TRBD2 (5 bases). The germline V gene has CDR1 SGHRS and CDR2 YFSETQ. This CDR3 region has 17 residues. Trimming removed 4 bases from V and 1 base from J, with 17 bases in between. CDR3 bases: TGCGCCAGCAGCCCGCTACTAGGCGAGGGGAACACCGGGGAGCTGTTTTTT. Amino acids: CASSPLLGEGNTGELFF.

V is TRBV7-3 and J is TRBJ2-1; TRBD2 might be the D (5 bases). Trimming took off 5 bases at V and 3 bases at J, with 20 bases between the two ends. The germline gives CDR1 SGHTA, CDR2 FQGTGA. This CDR3 spans 17 amino acids. CDR3 nucleotide sequence: TGTGCCAGCAGCCCCTCGGCGGAGCGGACCCTCTACAATGAGCAGTTCTTC. Its translation is CASSPSAERTLYNEQFF.

The chain links TRBV6-6 to TRBJ2-1; weak D call: TRBD2 (6 bases). The V end was cut by 2 bases, the J end by 0 bases, with 8 bases between. CDR3 length: 15 residues. Looked up from germline, CDR1 is MNHNY and CDR2 is SVGAGI (reference sequence). In DNA form, the CDR3 reads TGTGCCAGCAGTTACGGCGGGGTCTCCTACAATGAGCAGTTCTTC. It is translated as CASSYGGVSYNEQFF.

The gene calls are TRBV7-9 and TRBJ2-6; TRBD1 might be the D (5 bases). In germline, CDR1 is SEHNR, CDR2 FQNEAQ (reference sequence). V was cut by 5 bases and J by 2 bases, with 10 bases left in between. The CDR3 contains 15 residues. CDR3 sequence reads: CASSTRVAGANVLTF. The CDR3 DNA follows: TGTGCCAGCAGCACCAGGGTCGCTGGGGCCAACGTCCTGACTTTC. Based on the CDR3 plus reference TRBV7-9 and TRBJ2-6, the full variable domain is DTGVSQNPRHKITKRGQNVTFRCDPISEHNRLYWYRQTLGQGPEFLTYFQNEAQLEKSRLLSDRFSAERPKGSFSTLEIQRTEQGDSAMYLCASSTRVAGANVLTFGAGSRLTVL.

This clone was picked up a small number of times. This chain connects TRBV10-1 to TRBJ2-7; 8 positions agree with TRBD2. Germline-derived CDR1 and CDR2 are WNHNN and SYGVQD (reference sequence). Trimming cost V 6 bases and J 5 bases; bases outside gene matches: 9. The CDR3 consists of 14 residues. CDR3 sequence reads: CASSLSGTWDEQYF. The CDR3 DNA reads TGCGCCAGCAGCCTTAGCGGGACGTGGGACGAGCAGTACTTC.